The T cell receptor (beta chain) under discussion was sequenced for a study of PD-L1 blockade in urothelial cancer. Turning to the study itself: Atezolizumab therapy began for patients at some point between 2014 and 2016, dosed at 1,200 mg intravenously every 3 weeks. Study-level findings and limits: More expansion of tumor-associated blood clones, seen at 3 weeks, marked durable-benefit patients.

The CDR3 extends over 13 amino acids. Germline CDR1 SGHTA, CDR2 FQGNSA. V lost 6 bases, J lost 3 bases, and 5 bases stayed unmatched. Of note for this clone: The antigen remains unidentified.

Time point defined: peripheral blood 6 weeks after treatment start. Using immunoSEQ multiplex PCR, the repertoire was profiled, and TCRdb retains in-frame clones only, with some absent. The data contain around 80,000 clones, 91% of them singletons. The chain has TRBV7-2 and TRBJ2-7, with 7 bases identical to TRBD1. The source was PBMCs, collected around atezolizumab (anti-PD-L1) treatment. This sequence originates from a woman over 75 with urothelial cancer. This CDR3 is CASRIGQVYEQYF. In DNA form, the CDR3 reads TGTGCCAGCAGGATCGGACAGGTCTACGAGCAGTACTTC.